Sequencing of this T cell receptor beta chain was carried out in a study of cytomegalovirus exposure and HLA in healthy donors. Study-level results: About 87% or about 30% of the time was how often most TCR beta V segments were productive, according to an earlier analysis.

Concerning this clone itself: Its antigen remains unidentified.

PCR primers comprised 60 Vbeta and 13 Jbeta primers. Sequencing used immunoSEQ multiplex PCR; TCRdb keeps in-frame clones, though not all of them. The sample carries about 150,000 clones, roughly 80% recorded once. The J segment lost 2 bases and the V segment lost 2 bases, leaving 7 bases of the junction unmatched. This CDR3 spans 17 amino acids. CDR1 and CDR2 (germline): SGHTA, FQGNSA. The sequenced material came from PBMCs. The TCR was taken from a man aged 25 to 40 in good health and CMV-seropositive. The chain couples TRBV7-2 to TRBJ2-3, with TRBD2 matching 10 bases. DNA of the CDR3: TGTGCCAGCAGCTTATTGCCTAGCGGGGGTGACACAGATACGCAGTATTTT. Amino acids: CASSLLPSGGDTDTQYF.